A single T cell receptor (beta chain) is shown here with its context. What it binds is unknown. This entry comes from a study of molecular identifiers for immune sequencing clone quantification. Across the study: Four of five splits of RNA from about 19,000 or 110,000 naive CD8 cells were sequenced in replicates. Whole-study results and caveats: Jurkat TCR RNA spiked in from one cell (amid 960,000 or so naive cells) was reportedly detectable. Because of identical TCR molecules sharing a barcode, sizes of highly expanded clones could be underestimated.

MiXCR, applied by TCRdb to the PCR reads, yields one record per CDR3 protein. The sample comprises some 320,000 distinct CDR3 sequences, 20% to 25% of which are singletons, and roughly 0.8% rests with the top ten. CD8+CD4-CCR7+CD45RA+ sorting gave the naive CD8 T cells. This clonotype was sampled from a human donor in good health. Some libraries in this study had Jurkat cell RNA spiked in. The source material was naive CD8+ T cells from blood, with Jurkat cell RNA spiked in. The sample's subset: FACS-sorted CD8+CD4-CCR7+CD45RA+ naive T cells.

The CDR3 spells CASSFSAQGPYEQYF. The CDR3 DNA reads as TGTGCCAGCAGTTTTTCTGCACAGGGTCCCTACGAGCAGTACTTC. V is TRBV27 and J is TRBJ2-7; TRBD1 might be the D (6 bases). This CDR3 is built from 15 residues. Trimming took 3 bases from V and 2 from J, leaving 14 bases between them. The germline CDR1 and CDR2 sequences are MNHEY and SMNVEV (reference sequence).